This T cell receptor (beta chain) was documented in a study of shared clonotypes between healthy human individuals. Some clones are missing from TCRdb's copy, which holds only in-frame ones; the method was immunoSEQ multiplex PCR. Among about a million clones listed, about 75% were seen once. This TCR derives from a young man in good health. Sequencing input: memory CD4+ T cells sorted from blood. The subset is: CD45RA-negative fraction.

The CDR3 DNA reads TGCGCCAGCAGCTTGGCAGCAGTCACCGGGGAGCTGTTTTTT. Its translation is CASSLAAVTGELFF. This chain joins TRBV5-1 and TRBJ2-2; D remains unclear. V lost 0 bases to trimming and J lost 4 bases, with 7 bases between them. The CDR3 covers 14 residues. Germline V gene data show CDR1 as SGHRS and CDR2 as YFSETQ.